The 10 T cell receptor beta chains below all came from one sample that was sequenced in a study of spatial heterogeneity in lung cancer. The time point: blood at routine non-recurrence follow-up after resection. One entry per CDR3 protein results from TCRdb running MiXCR on the 5' RACE reads. This sample has 35,000 to 45,000 distinct CDR3 sequences, with around 7.6% found just once. The specimen comprised PBMCs, sampled at follow-up. The receptors stem from a male donor with early-stage non-small cell lung cancer.

This clonotype came up many times. The rearrangement uses TRBV3-1 and TRBJ1-1; TRBD1 might be the D (5 bases). Between the trimmed V and J ends, which lost 0 bases and 7 bases, there was a span of 12 bases. Germline-derived CDR1 and CDR2 are LGHDT and YNNKEL (reference sequence). This CDR3 comprises 14 residues. In DNA, the CDR3 is TGTGCCAGCAGCCAAGACAGGGCTCTTGGTGAAGCTTTCTTT. This sequence encodes CASSQDRALGEAFF.

This clonotype was seen at least ten times. The rearrangement joins TRBV20-1 to TRBJ2-3, with D hard to call. CDR1 and CDR2 (germline): DFQATT, SNEGSKA (reference sequence). The CDR3 is 13 amino acids. V was shortened by 7 bases and J by 7 bases, with 18 bases between the two germline ends. The CDR3, as DNA: TGCAGTGTCAGACCCTGGCACACGTATACGCAGTATTTT. This sequence encodes CSVRPWHTYTQYF.

Many counts were recorded for this clonotype. This chain uses TRBV6-5 with TRBJ2-7; D is uncertain. CDR1 and CDR2 from the germline V gene are MNHEY and SVGAGI. V was cut by 6 bases and J by 0 bases, with 15 bases left in between. The CDR3 consists of 15 residues. The CDR3 is CASSWQSPSSYEQYF. In DNA form, the CDR3 reads TGTGCCAGCAGCTGGCAAAGTCCGAGCTCCTACGAGCAGTACTTC.

This clonotype was seen many times. V is TRBV29-1 and J is TRBJ1-2; the D gene is possibly TRBD1 (6 bases). CDR3 size: 14 residues. Per the germline V gene, CDR1 is SQVTM and CDR2 is ANQGSEA. Between the trimmed V and J ends, which lost 4 bases and 1 base, there was a span of 13 bases. The CDR3 spells CSVGEDRDNYGYTF. The CDR3 DNA is TGCAGCGTTGGGGAGGACAGAGATAACTATGGCTACACCTTC.

This clonotype was counted many times. The rearrangement links TRBV6-1 to TRBJ2-6; D might be TRBD1 (5 bases). The CDR3 is 15 amino acids. In germline, CDR1 is MNHNS, CDR2 SASEGT. V was trimmed by 8 bases and J by 0 bases, leaving 11 bases between them. The CDR3 spells CASSLGPSGANVLTF. The DNA of the CDR3 is TGTGCCAGCTCGTTGGGGCCCTCTGGGGCCAACGTCCTGACTTTC.

This clonotype was counted many times. This chain connects TRBV27 to TRBJ2-5; D call uncertain. The CDR3 runs 12 residues. Germline V gene sequence: CDR1 MNHEY, CDR2 SMNVEV (reference sequence). Trimming stripped 3 bases from V and 5 bases from J, with 7 bases between. The CDR3 here is CASSFMGETQYF. The CDR3 bases are TGTGCCAGCAGTTTCATGGGGGAGACCCAGTACTTC.

This rearrangement joins TRBV3-1 to TRBJ2-3; no definite D call. This CDR3 comprises 13 residues. The V end lost 0 bases, the J end lost 4 bases, and 5 bases lay between the germline ends. The germline V gene encodes CDR1 LGHDT and CDR2 YNNKEL (reference sequence). The CDR3 nucleotides read TGTGCCAGCAGCCAAGAGTTTCCAGATACGCAGTATTTT. The encoded protein is CASSQEFPDTQYF.

J is TRBJ2-7 and V is TRBV5-4; TRBD1 matches at 11 bases. Germline CDR1 reads SGHNT; CDR2 reads YYREEE (reference sequence). The CDR3 has 15 residues. The J segment lost 5 bases and the V segment lost 5 bases, leaving 9 bases of the junction unmatched. CDR3 sequence reads: CASRERGQGADEQYF. The DNA for the CDR3 is TGTGCCAGCAGGGAGAGAGGACAGGGGGCCGACGAGCAGTACTTC.

This clonotype was observed many times. The CDR3, as DNA: TGCAGTGGTTTAGTATTCGCGGGACAGGGGAGTTACGAGCAGTACTTC. Amino acids: CSGLVFAGQGSYEQYF. V is TRBV20-1 and J is TRBJ2-7, with 10 bases matching TRBD1. This CDR3 region has 16 residues. In germline, CDR1 is DFQATT, CDR2 SNEGSKA (reference sequence). The V and J ends lost 7 bases and 4 bases, in that order; junction bases with no gene match: 16.

This clonotype was counted at least ten times. CDR3 protein: CASTPGLAGNNEQFF. CDR3 DNA: TGTGCCAGCACCCCGGGACTAGCGGGTAACAATGAGCAGTTCTTC. The chain joins TRBV25-1 to TRBJ2-1, with 12 bases aligning to TRBD2. V lost 7 bases and J lost 5; bases outside the gene matches: 6. The germline V gene encodes CDR1 MGHDK and CDR2 SYGVNS. CDR3 length: 15 amino acids.